Listed here are 12 T cell receptor beta chains from one sample, sequenced in a study of neurological immune-mediated disorders. TCRdb re-called the 5' RACE reads through MiXCR, storing one row per CDR3 protein. The sample gives about 74,000 distinct CDR3 sequences, roughly 5% of which show up once; around 6.8% is in the top ten. Sequencing was carried out using PBMCs. These receptors were taken from a man aged 18-30 years with multiple sclerosis.

This clonotype was observed many times. The chain recombines TRBV7-2 with TRBJ2-7; D perhaps matches TRBD2 (6 bases). The CDR3 sequence is 17 residues long. The germline CDR1 and CDR2 sequences are SGHTA and FQGNSA. Between the trimmed V and J ends, which lost 1 base and 3 bases, there was a span of 19 bases. The DNA of the CDR3 is TGTGCCAGCAGCTTAGGGTCCGGCGGGGATATGGTCTACGAGCAGTACTTC. This encodes CASSLGSGGDMVYEQYF.

This clonotype was seen repeatedly, ten times or more. This chain connects TRBV7-8 to TRBJ2-1, with D unresolved. Germline V gives CDR1 SGHVS, CDR2 FQNEAQ. The CDR3 is made up of 17 amino acids. Trimming took off 1 base at V and 0 bases at J, with 13 bases between the two ends. The CDR3 is CASSLDGGISSYNEQFF. The DNA of the CDR3 is TGTGCCAGCAGCTTAGATGGCGGAATTAGCTCCTACAATGAGCAGTTCTTC.

This clonotype was seen repeatedly, ten times or more. V usage is TRBV7-3 and J usage is TRBJ2-1, with D perhaps matching TRBD1 (6 bases). Per germline, CDR1 SGHTA and CDR2 FQGTGA. The CDR3 contains 16 residues. Trimming took off 5 bases at V and 6 bases at J, with 20 bases between the two ends. CDR3 DNA sequence: TGTGCCAGCAGCCTCGCCACAGGGCCCTTTCTCAATGAGCAGTTCTTC. This translates into CASSLATGPFLNEQFF.

This clonotype occurred many times. The chain couples TRBV3-1 to TRBJ1-1; D unclear. This CDR3 is built from 15 residues. V dropped 4 bases and J dropped 1 base, with 13 bases sitting between them. Germline V gives CDR1 LGHDT, CDR2 YNNKEL (reference sequence). Written as DNA, the CDR3 is TGTGCCAGCAGCCCCCGGGGAGCAGGGAACACTGAAGCTTTCTTT. It yields the protein CASSPRGAGNTEAFF.

This clonotype was recorded many times. The V and J genes are TRBV20-1 and TRBJ1-2; weak D call: TRBD1 (5 bases). The V gene's germline CDR1 is DFQATT and CDR2 SNEGSKA (reference sequence). This CDR3 is built from 11 residues. Trimming stripped 2 bases from V and 5 bases from J, with 6 bases between. CDR3 DNA: TGCAGTGCTAGACAGGGTTATGGCTACACCTTC. Its protein is CSARQGYGYTF.

This clonotype has a handful of counts. A much bigger clone sits one base away, suggesting this may be a read error. The chain has TRBV5-1 and TRBJ2-2; D is uncertain. The CDR3 has 14 amino acids. Germline CDR1 is SGHRS and CDR2 is YFSETQ. Trimming left V 4 bases short and J 6 bases short, with 13 bases between. The CDR3: CASSRDRIAGELFF. The CDR3 DNA sequence: TGCGCCAGCAGCAGGGATAGAATAGCCGGGGAGCTGTTTTTT.

This clonotype was seen repeatedly, ten times or more. A junction boundary mismatches the germline segment, possibly from a read error. The rearrangement joins TRBV20-1 to TRBJ2-1, with a possible D match to TRBD2 (6 bases). Germline V gene lookup returns CDR1 DFQATT and CDR2 SNEGSKA (reference sequence). This CDR3 is built from 12 residues. The CDR3 DNA sequence: TGCAGTGCTGCGGGACTTCCAAGGACCCTGCTCTTC. It specifies CSAAGLPRTLLF.

This clonotype was detected ten times or more. This chain links TRBV27 with TRBJ1-3, with a weak D call TRBD1 (5 bases). This CDR3 spans 16 amino acids. Trimming left V 3 bases short and J 0 bases short, with 12 bases between. The germline CDR1 and CDR2 sequences are MNHEY and SMNVEV (reference sequence). The CDR3 DNA reads as TGTGCCAGCAGTTTTGGGGACGGCAGCTCTGGAAACACCATATATTTT. It codes for CASSFGDGSSGNTIYF.

This clonotype has a handful of counts. A much larger clone differs by one base, so this may be a read error. For the CDR3, the DNA is TGTGCCAGCAGTTTAGCAGGGAGAGCCTACAATGAGCAGTTCTTC. Residues: CASSLAGRAYNEQFF. J is TRBJ2-1 and V is TRBV28; D may be TRBD1 or TRBD2 (5 bases each). This CDR3 region has 15 residues. Germline CDR1 MDHEN, CDR2 SYDVKM. The V end was cut by 2 bases, the J end by 2 bases, with 10 bases between. Variable domain in full (rest from reference TRBV28 and TRBJ2-1): DVKVTQSSRYLVKRTGEKVFLECVQDMDHENMFWYRQDPGLGLRLIYFSYDVKMKEKGDIPEGYSVSREKKERFSLILESASTNQTSMYLCASSLAGRAYNEQFFGPGTRLTVL.

Ten or more counts support this clonotype. The chain is built from TRBV5-8 and TRBJ2-1; 9 bases agree with TRBD2. CDR3 length equals 16 residues. J was trimmed by 5 bases and V by 4 bases; bases with no gene match: 10. The germline CDR1 and CDR2 sequences are SGHTS and YDEGEE. In DNA, the CDR3 is TGTGCCAGCAGCGACGCCTTGACTAGCGGAAACAATGAGCAGTTCTTC. This sequence encodes CASSDALTSGNNEQFF. The variable domain in full, completed from reference TRBV5-8 and TRBJ2-1, reads EAGVTQSPTHLIKTRGQQATLRCSPISGHTSVYWYQQALGLGLQFLLWYDEGEERNRGNFPPRFSGRQFPNYSSELNVNALELEDSALYLCASSDALTSGNNEQFFGPGTRLTVL.

This clonotype was observed at least ten times. V usage is TRBV12-5 and J usage is TRBJ2-1; TRBD1 aligns across 8 bases. With V trimmed by 1 base and J by 9 bases, 14 bases remained unmatched. Germline CDR1 LGHNT, CDR2 FRNRAP. The CDR3 consists of 17 residues. The CDR3, as DNA: TGTGCTAGTGGTTTGGGGGGTCGGGACAGGAGTTCCGCTGAGCAGTTCTTC. This sequence encodes CASGLGGRDRSSAEQFF. Looking up the rest from reference TRBV12-5 and TRBJ2-1 gives the full variable domain: DARVTQTPRHKVTEMGQEVTMRCQPILGHNTVFWYRQTMMQGLELLAYFRNRAPLDDSGMPKDRFSAEMPDATLATLKIQPSEPRDSAVYFCASGLGGRDRSSAEQFFGPGTRLTVL.

Ten or more counts support this clonotype. The rearrangement joins TRBV20-1 to TRBJ2-7, with a possible D match to TRBD1 (5 bases). Germline-derived CDR1 and CDR2 are DFQATT and SNEGSKA (reference sequence). This CDR3 comprises 12 residues. The germline V and J ends were trimmed by 2 bases and 3 bases, with 8 bases remaining between them. The chain's CDR3 is CSARTTDYEQYF. The CDR3, as DNA: TGCAGTGCTAGAACGACAGACTACGAGCAGTACTTC.